This T cell receptor beta chain was identified during a study of T cell repertoires in cytomegalovirus infection. Study details: Matching HLA type and CMV infection were both indicated by public TCR beta signatures. General study results and limits: The ex vivo response showed dominance by HLA-C-restricted CMV-specific TCR beta clonotypes. The study identified carriers of CMV plus the relevant HLA from cumulative public TCR beta family frequency.

Using its own MiXCR run on the reads, TCRdb lists one record per CDR3 protein. The data show about 190,000 distinct CDR3 sequences, with roughly 27% seen just once and 30% to 40% held by the top ten. V was clipped by 3 bases and J by 0 bases, with 11 bases between them. The CDR3 has 14 amino acids. Germline V CDR1 and CDR2: SQVTM, ANQGSEA. As for this clonotype: The antigen remains undetermined.

The rearrangement uses TRBV29-1 and TRBJ1-1, with D perhaps matching TRBD1 (5 bases). This receptor was identified in a human donor in good health (CMV status not recorded). Some clones in this sample may be carry-over from other donors' samples. The sequencing sample was made of PBMCs. CDR3: CSVDDRGMNTEAFF. CDR3 coding DNA: TGCAGCGTTGATGATCGGGGCATGAACACTGAAGCTTTCTTT.